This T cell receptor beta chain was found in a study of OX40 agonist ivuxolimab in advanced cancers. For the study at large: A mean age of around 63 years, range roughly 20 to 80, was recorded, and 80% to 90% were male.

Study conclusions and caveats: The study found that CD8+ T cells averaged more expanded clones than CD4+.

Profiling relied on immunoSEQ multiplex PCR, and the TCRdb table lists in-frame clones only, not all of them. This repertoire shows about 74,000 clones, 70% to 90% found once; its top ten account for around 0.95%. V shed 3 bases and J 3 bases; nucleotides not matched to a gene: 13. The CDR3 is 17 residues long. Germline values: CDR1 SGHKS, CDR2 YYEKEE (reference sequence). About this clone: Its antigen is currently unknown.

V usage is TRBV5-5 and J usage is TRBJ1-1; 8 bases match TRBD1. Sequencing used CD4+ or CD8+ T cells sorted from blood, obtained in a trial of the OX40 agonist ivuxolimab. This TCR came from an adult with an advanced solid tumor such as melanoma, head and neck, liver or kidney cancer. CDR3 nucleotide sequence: TGTGCCAGCAGCTCGAGCTGGGACAGGCCGAAGGACACTGAAGCTTTCTTT. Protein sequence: CASSSSWDRPKDTEAFF.